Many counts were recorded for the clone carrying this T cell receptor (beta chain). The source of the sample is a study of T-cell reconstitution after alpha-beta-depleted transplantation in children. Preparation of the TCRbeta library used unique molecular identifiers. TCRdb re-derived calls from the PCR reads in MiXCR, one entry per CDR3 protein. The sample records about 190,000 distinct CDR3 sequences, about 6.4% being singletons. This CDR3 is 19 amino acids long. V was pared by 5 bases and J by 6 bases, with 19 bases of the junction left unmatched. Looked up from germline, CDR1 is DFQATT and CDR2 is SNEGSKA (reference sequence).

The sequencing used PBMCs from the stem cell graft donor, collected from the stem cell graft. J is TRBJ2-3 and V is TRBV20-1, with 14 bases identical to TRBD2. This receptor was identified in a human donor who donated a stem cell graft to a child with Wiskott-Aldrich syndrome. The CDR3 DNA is TGCAGTGCTGACGCGGGACTAGCGGGGGACCACGGTGGGGTCGATACGCAGTATTTT. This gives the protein CSADAGLAGDHGGVDTQYF.